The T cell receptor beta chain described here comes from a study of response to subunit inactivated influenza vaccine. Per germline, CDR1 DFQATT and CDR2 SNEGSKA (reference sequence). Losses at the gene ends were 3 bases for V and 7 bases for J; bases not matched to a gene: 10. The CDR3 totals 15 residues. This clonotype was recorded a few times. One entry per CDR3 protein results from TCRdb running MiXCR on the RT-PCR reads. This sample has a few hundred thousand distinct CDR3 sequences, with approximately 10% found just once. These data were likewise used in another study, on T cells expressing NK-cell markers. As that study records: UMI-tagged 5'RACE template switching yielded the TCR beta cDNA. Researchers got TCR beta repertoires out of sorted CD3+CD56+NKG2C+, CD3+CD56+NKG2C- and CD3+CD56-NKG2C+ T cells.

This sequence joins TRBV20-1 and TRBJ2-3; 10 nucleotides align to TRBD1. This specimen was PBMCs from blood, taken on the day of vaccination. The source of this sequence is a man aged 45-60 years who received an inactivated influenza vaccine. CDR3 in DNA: TGCAGTGCTAGTCCGGGACAGGGGAGTCCTTATACGCAGTATTTT. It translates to CSASPGQGSPYTQYF.